This record looks at one TCR beta chain sequence and its context. Libraries were prepared by immunoSEQ multiplex PCR; TCRdb keeps only in-frame clonotypes and omits some of them. The data contain roughly 300,000 clones, approximately 83% of them singletons. This sample is drawn from a study of blood T cell repertoires in COVID-19. For the study at large: Researchers got acute and convalescent COVID-19 samples from the United States, Italy and Spain.

This clonotype was obtained from a woman aged 50 to 65 who had recovered from COVID-19. Source material: peripheral blood.

CDR3 amino acids: CASSDDRFSGNTIYF. The CDR3, as DNA: TGTGCCAGCAGCGACGACAGGTTCTCTGGAAACACCATATATTTT. V is TRBV9 and J is TRBJ1-3; D might be TRBD1 (6 bases). V was pared by 3 bases and J by 0 bases, with 10 bases between. This CDR3 spans 15 amino acids. Germline CDR1 and CDR2: SGDLS and YYNGEE.